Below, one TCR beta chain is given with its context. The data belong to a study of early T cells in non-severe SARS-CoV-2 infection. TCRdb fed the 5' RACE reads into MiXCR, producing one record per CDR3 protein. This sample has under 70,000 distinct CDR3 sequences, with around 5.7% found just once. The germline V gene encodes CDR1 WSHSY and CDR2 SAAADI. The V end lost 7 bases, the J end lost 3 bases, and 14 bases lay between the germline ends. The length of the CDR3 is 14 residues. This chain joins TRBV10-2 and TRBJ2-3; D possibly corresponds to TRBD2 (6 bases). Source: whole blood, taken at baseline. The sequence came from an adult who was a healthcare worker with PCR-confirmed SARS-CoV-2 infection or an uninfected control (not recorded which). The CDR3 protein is CASKGGGKTDTQYF. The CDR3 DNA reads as TGCGCCAGCAAGGGAGGCGGGAAGACAGATACGCAGTATTTT.